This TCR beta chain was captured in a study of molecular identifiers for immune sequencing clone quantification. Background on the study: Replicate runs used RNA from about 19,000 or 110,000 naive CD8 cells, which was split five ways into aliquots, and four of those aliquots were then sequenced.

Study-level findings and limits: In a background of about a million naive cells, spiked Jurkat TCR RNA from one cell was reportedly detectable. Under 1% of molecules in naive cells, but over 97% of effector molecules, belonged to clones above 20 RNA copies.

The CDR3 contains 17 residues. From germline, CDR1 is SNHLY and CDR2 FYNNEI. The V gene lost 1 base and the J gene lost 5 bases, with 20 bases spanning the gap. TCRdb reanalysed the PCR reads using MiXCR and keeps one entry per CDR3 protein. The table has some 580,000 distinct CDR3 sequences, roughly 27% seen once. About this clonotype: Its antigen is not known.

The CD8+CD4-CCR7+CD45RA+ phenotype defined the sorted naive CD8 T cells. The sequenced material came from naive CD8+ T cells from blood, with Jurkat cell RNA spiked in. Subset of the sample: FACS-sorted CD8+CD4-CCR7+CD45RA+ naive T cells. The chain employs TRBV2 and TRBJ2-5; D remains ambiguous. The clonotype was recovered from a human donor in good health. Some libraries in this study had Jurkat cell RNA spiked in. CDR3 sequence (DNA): TGTGCCAGCAGTGAAGGCACGCTAGGACCTTTATTGGAGACCCAGTACTTC. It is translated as CASSEGTLGPLLETQYF.